A selection of T cell receptor beta chains follows, all from one sample in a study of T cell responses to AZD1222 COVID-19 vaccine. The repertoire was sequenced with immunoSEQ multiplex PCR; TCRdb's copy has only in-frame clones and lacks some. The profile covers some 150,000 clones, with 88% appearing a single time and approximately 2.1% taken by the ten largest. The starting material was peripheral blood, obtained on day 0 of AZD1222 vaccination. The receptors here all came from an adult in good health. Both conserved end residues are part of each CDR3. D genes are given only for firm matches. The size of a clone is reported for some rows only, either as once, few or many, or as a class for expanded clones.

J gene | clone size | D gene | V gene | CDR3 DNA | CDR3 protein
TRBJ1-4 | . | . | TRBV9 | TGTGCCAGCAGCGTACAGGCAACTAATGAAAAACTGTTTTTT | CASSVQATNEKLFF
TRBJ1-5 | . | . | TRBV9 | TGTGCCAGCAGCGTTAGTCCGGACTACAATCAGCCCCAGCATTTT | CASSVSPDYNQPQHF
TRBJ1-1 | . | . | TRBV5-1 | TGCGCCAGCAGCTCGGACAGCGCCAACACTGAAGCTTTCTTT | CASSSDSANTEAFF
TRBJ2-3 | . | . | TRBV4-3 | TGCGCCAGCAGCCAAGATATGGGGCCAGATACGCAGTATTTT | CASSQDMGPDTQYF
TRBJ1-1 | . | . | TRBV9 | TGTGCCAGCAGCACCACAGGGTCTAACACTGAAGCTTTCTTT | CASSTTGSNTEAFF
TRBJ1-6 | . | . | TRBV27 | TGTGCCAGCAGTTTATCGGGAATGACAAAGGGCTCACCCCTCCACTTT | CASSLSGMTKGSPLHF
TRBJ1-6 | . | . | TRBV7-2 | TGTGCCAGCAGCTTAGGAACAAATAATTCACCCCTCCACTTT | CASSLGTNNSPLHF
TRBJ1-2 | . | . | TRBV5-5 | TGTGCCAGCAGCTTGGAAACGGTGATCTATGGCTACACCTTC | CASSLETVIYGYTF
TRBJ1-1 | few | . | TRBV19 | TGTGCCAGTAGTTCTCTCAGGGGAACTGAAGCTTTCTTT | CASSSLRGTEAFF
TRBJ1-4 | . | . | TRBV4-3 | TGCGCCAGCAGCCCGGGGACGACAACTAATGAAAAACTGTTTTTT | CASSPGTTTNEKLFF
TRBJ2-4 | . | TRBD1 | TRBV6-6 | TGTGCCAGCAGTCAGGGACAGGGGGGAATAGCCAAAAACATTCAGTACTTC | CASSQGQGGIAKNIQYF
TRBJ2-4 | . | TRBD2 | TRBV2 | TGTGCCAGCAGGAGACTAGCGGGAGGTATTGACATTCAGTACTTC | CASRRLAGGIDIQYF
TRBJ1-1 | . | . | TRBV6-5 | TGTGCCAGCAACAGGGCGAAGATGAACACTGAAGCTTTCTTT | CASNRAKMNTEAFF
TRBJ1-1 | . | . | TRBV12-3/TRBV12-4 | TGTGCCAGCAGGTACACTGACACCCGGGCTTTCTTT | CASRYTDTRAFF
TRBJ1-5 | . | . | TRBV15 | TGTGCCACCAGCAGGCCAGGGACTAGCAATCAGCCCCAGCATTTT | CATSRPGTSNQPQHF
TRBJ1-4 | . | . | TRBV5-4 | TGTGCCAGCAGCTTGGGGGACGGTGGGAATGAAAAACTGTTTTTT | CASSLGDGGNEKLFF
TRBJ2-7 | once | TRBD2 | TRBV5-1 | TGCGCCAGCAGCTTGATGGGTAGCGGGGGATCCTACGAGCAGTACTTC | CASSLMGSGGSYEQYF
TRBJ1-6 | once | TRBD1 | TRBV19 | TGTGCCAGTAGTCTAAACCGGGACAGGGGGTATTCACCCCTCCACTTT | CASSLNRDRGYSPLHF
TRBJ1-2 | . | TRBD1 | TRBV9 | TGTGCCAGCAGCGTAGAGGACAGGGCCTATGGCTACACCTTC | CASSVEDRAYGYTF
TRBJ1-1 | . | . | TRBV11-2 | TGTGCCAGCAGCTTAGAGGGCGAGCTGACTGAAGCTTTCTTT | CASSLEGELTEAFF
TRBJ1-5 | . | TRBD1 | TRBV4-3 | TGCGCCAGCAGCCAAGGGACAGGGCAACGCAATCAGCCCCAGCATTTT | CASSQGTGQRNQPQHF
TRBJ2-2 | . | TRBD2 | TRBV7-2 | TGTGCCAGCAGCCCCCGACTAGCGGGGAGGAACACCGGGGAGCTGTTTTTT | CASSPRLAGRNTGELFF
TRBJ2-2 | . | . | TRBV7-8 | TGTGCCAGCAGCTTAGGGGGACTCCAAAGGGGCACCGGGGAGCTGTTTTTT | CASSLGGLQRGTGELFF